The 19 T cell receptor beta chains given below trace back to one sample, sequenced in a study of graft-versus-host responses after intestinal transplantation. The assay was immunoSEQ multiplex PCR, and TCRdb's table has in-frame clones only and misses some. The sample carries tens of thousands of clones, roughly 91% recorded once. Their specific antigens are unknown. The source material was unstimulated CD8+ T cells sorted from spleen or lymph node cells, sampled before intestinal transplant. All receptors derive from a human donor who received an intestinal transplant.

The V gene is TRBV9, the J gene TRBJ2-7, with TRBD1 identical over 7 bases. The V segment lost 3 bases and the J segment 3 bases; nucleotides outside the gene matches: 6. CDR3 length: 14 amino acids. The germline V gene encodes CDR1 SGDLS and CDR2 YYNGEE. CDR3 in amino acids: CASSAGDSYYEQYF. The CDR3 nucleotides read TGTGCCAGCAGCGCCGGGGACAGCTACTACGAGCAGTACTTC. Full variable domain (outside the CDR3, taken from reference TRBV9 and TRBJ2-7): DSGVTQTPKHLITATGQRVTLRCSPRSGDLSVYWYQQSLDQGLQFLIQYYNGEERAKGNILERFSAQQFPDLHSELNLSSLELGDSALYFCASSAGDSYYEQYFGPGTRLTVT.

The chain is built from TRBV9 and TRBJ1-1, with 8 positions matching TRBD1. With V trimmed by 0 bases and J by 3 bases, 4 bases remained unmatched. The CDR3 length is 15 residues. CDR1 is SGDLS and CDR2 is YYNGEE in the germline V gene. In nucleotides, the CDR3 is TGTGCCAGCAGCGTAGGGGACAGGTTGGACACTGAAGCTTTCTTT. Translating gives CASSVGDRLDTEAFF. Full variable domain (outside the CDR3, taken from reference TRBV9 and TRBJ1-1): DSGVTQTPKHLITATGQRVTLRCSPRSGDLSVYWYQQSLDQGLQFLIQYYNGEERAKGNILERFSAQQFPDLHSELNLSSLELGDSALYFCASSVGDRLDTEAFFGQGTRLTVV.

The chain couples TRBV4-3 to TRBJ1-2; D possibly corresponds to TRBD1 (5 bases). CDR1 LGHNA and CDR2 YSLEER come from the germline V gene. The CDR3 is made up of 14 amino acids. The V and J ends lost 0 bases and 7 bases respectively, with 12 bases between them. The CDR3 loop reads CASSQDRGSSGYTF. In nucleotides, the CDR3 is TGCGCCAGCAGCCAAGATCGGGGGAGTTCTGGCTACACCTTC.

The CDR3 bases are TGTGCCAGCAGCCCTCCAGGGCGACTGCCCACAGATACGCAGTATTTT. Translated: CASSPPGRLPTDTQYF. The chain couples TRBV7-2 to TRBJ2-3, with D perhaps matching TRBD1 (5 bases). Trimming took off 5 bases at V and 2 bases at J, with 17 bases between the two ends. This CDR3 contains 16 residues. The germline gives CDR1 SGHTA, CDR2 FQGNSA.

The V call is TRBV7-9, the J call TRBJ2-1; 7 nucleotides agree with TRBD1. Looked up from germline, CDR1 is SEHNR and CDR2 is FQNEAQ (reference sequence). After removal of 5 bases from V and 0 bases from J, the junction contained 7 bases not matched to a gene. The CDR3 covers 16 residues. CDR3 nucleotide sequence: TGTGCCAGCAGCATGGGGACAGCCATCTCCTACAATGAGCAGTTCTTC. As protein: CASSMGTAISYNEQFF.

The chain recombines TRBV2 with TRBJ2-7; 9 positions agree with TRBD2. This CDR3 contains 13 residues. CDR1 and CDR2 (germline): SNHLY, FYNNEI. V was pared by 8 bases and J by 5 bases, with 7 bases of the junction left unmatched. CDR3 sequence: CASDPSGAHEQYF. CDR3 sequence (DNA): TGTGCCAGCGATCCTAGCGGGGCCCACGAGCAGTACTTC.

The chain is built from TRBV9 and TRBJ2-5, with 9 nucleotides matching TRBD1. V dropped 3 bases and J dropped 5; count of bases not matched to a gene: 8. Germline V gene data show CDR1 as SGDLS and CDR2 as YYNGEE. The CDR3 is 15 amino acids. CDR3 in DNA: TGTGCCAGCAGCGGGATGGACAGGGGAGGCGAGACCCAGTACTTC. Its protein product is CASSGMDRGGETQYF. Using reference TRBV9 and TRBJ2-5 for the parts outside the CDR3, the full variable domain is DSGVTQTPKHLITATGQRVTLRCSPRSGDLSVYWYQQSLDQGLQFLIQYYNGEERAKGNILERFSAQQFPDLHSELNLSSLELGDSALYFCASSGMDRGGETQYFGPGTRLLVL.

The chain combines TRBV19 with TRBJ1-1; D is unclear. V lost 2 bases to trimming and J lost 3 bases, with 7 bases between them. The CDR3 is 13 residues long. Germline assignment: CDR1 LNHDA and CDR2 SQIVND (reference sequence). In DNA form, the CDR3 reads TGTGCCAGTAGTATACCCGGGTACACTGAAGCTTTCTTT. It codes for CASSIPGYTEAFF.

In DNA form, the CDR3 reads TGTGCCAGCAGTTGGGACAGGGTTCCTTGGGGCACTGAAGCTTTCTTT. Translated: CASSWDRVPWGTEAFF. This chain connects TRBV6-9 to TRBJ1-1; 9 bases agree with TRBD1. The CDR3 runs 16 residues. The J segment lost 4 bases and the V segment lost 4 bases, leaving 10 bases of the junction unmatched. The germline gives CDR1 MNHGY, CDR2 SVAAGI.

The chain recombines TRBV6-5 with TRBJ2-7; 8 bases fit TRBD1. This CDR3 contains 14 residues. CDR1 and CDR2 from the germline V gene are MNHEY and SVGAGI. With 7 bases clipped from V and 2 bases from J, the junction kept 7 bases outside the gene matches. Here the CDR3 reads CASTLGTGPYEQYF. CDR3 DNA sequence: TGTGCCAGCACCTTAGGGACAGGACCCTACGAGCAGTACTTC.

The chain links TRBV13 to TRBJ2-3, with TRBD2 matching 7 bases. The CDR3 length is 15 residues. Germline lookup yields CDR1 PRHDT and CDR2 FYEKMQ (reference sequence). V shed 4 bases and J 4 bases; nucleotides not matched to a gene: 8. This CDR3 is CASSYPAGLPDTQYF. In DNA form, the CDR3 reads TGTGCCAGCAGCTACCCAGCGGGGCTTCCAGATACGCAGTATTTT.

This chain joins TRBV27 and TRBJ1-6; maybe TRBD1 (5 bases). CDR3 size: 19 residues. CDR1 and CDR2 from the germline V gene are MNHEY and SMNVEV (reference sequence). V was pared by 6 bases and J by 4 bases, with 25 bases between. Here the CDR3 reads CASSRRAPAGSLYNSPLHF. For the CDR3, the DNA is TGTGCCAGCAGCCGAAGGGCCCCTGCAGGGTCTCTTTATAATTCACCCCTCCACTTT.

V gene TRBV18 combines with J gene TRBJ2-3; D is uncertain. From germline, CDR1 is KGHSH and CDR2 LQKENI. With 4 bases removed from V and 0 bases from J, the gap between germline ends came to 5 bases. The CDR3 extends over 13 amino acids. The CDR3 here is CASSLISTDTQYF. The CDR3 DNA reads as TGTGCCAGCTCACTCATTAGCACAGATACGCAGTATTTT.

The J gene is TRBJ2-1, the V gene TRBV7-8, with D perhaps matching TRBD1 (5 bases). Per the germline V gene, CDR1 is SGHVS and CDR2 is FQNEAQ. This CDR3 has 17 amino acids. Between the trimmed V and J ends, which lost 1 base and 8 bases, there was a span of 21 bases. In nucleotides, the CDR3 is TGTGCCAGCAGCTTAGATCCCCCGGCAGGGTTCGGAGATGAGCAGTTCTTC. This codes for CASSLDPPAGFGDEQFF. The full variable domain, in which reference TRBV7-8 and TRBJ2-1 provide the parts outside the CDR3, is GAGVSQSPRYKVAKRGQDVALRCDPISGHVSLFWYQQALGQGPEFLTYFQNEAQLDKSGLPSDRFFAERPEGSVSTLKIQRTQQEDSAVYLCASSLDPPAGFGDEQFFGPGTRLTVL.

Here the CDR3 DNA reads TGTGCCAGCAGTTTAGGACAGGGCGGCGAGCAGTACTTC. Encoded protein: CASSLGQGGEQYF. The chain links TRBV27 to TRBJ2-7; 8 nucleotides match TRBD1. Germline CDR1 MNHEY, CDR2 SMNVEV (reference sequence). Trimming cost V 2 bases and J 6 bases; bases outside gene matches: 3. The CDR3 spans 13 residues.

The chain links TRBV9 to TRBJ2-1, with a weak D call TRBD2 (6 bases). Deletions cut 0 bases from V and 8 bases from J, with 9 bases between. The CDR3 runs 13 residues. Germline values: CDR1 SGDLS, CDR2 YYNGEE. CDR3 amino acids: CASSVGDSHEQFF. The CDR3 DNA reads TGTGCCAGCAGCGTAGGGGACTCACATGAGCAGTTCTTC.

This rearrangement joins TRBV30 to TRBJ2-1; no clear D gene. Deletions cut 1 base from V and 4 bases from J, with 8 bases between. The germline CDR1 and CDR2 sequences are GTSNPN and SVGIG (reference sequence). This CDR3 contains 13 residues. This CDR3 reads CAWSDGSYNEQFF. For the CDR3, the DNA is TGTGCCTGGAGTGACGGGTCATACAATGAGCAGTTCTTC.

The chain has TRBV7-2 and TRBJ2-1; D may be TRBD1 (6 bases). V was cut by 2 bases and J by 0 bases, with 11 bases left in between. Germline values: CDR1 SGHTA, CDR2 FQGNSA. The CDR3 has 16 residues. DNA for the CDR3: TGTGCCAGCAGCTTAACAGGGCGAAGCTCCTACAATGAGCAGTTCTTC. Its translation is CASSLTGRSSYNEQFF.

Note on this clone: The same CDR3 is also encoded by other DNA sequences in this sample. The chain employs TRBV5-6 and TRBJ2-7; 8 bases match TRBD1. V trimming: 5 bases; J trimming: 1 base; junction bases outside the gene matches: 5. CDR3 length: 14 amino acids. Looked up from germline, CDR1 is SGHDT and CDR2 is YYEEEE. The CDR3, as DNA: TGTGCCAGCAGTGCCGGGACAGGTTCCTACGAGCAGTACTTC. Protein product: CASSAGTGSYEQYF.